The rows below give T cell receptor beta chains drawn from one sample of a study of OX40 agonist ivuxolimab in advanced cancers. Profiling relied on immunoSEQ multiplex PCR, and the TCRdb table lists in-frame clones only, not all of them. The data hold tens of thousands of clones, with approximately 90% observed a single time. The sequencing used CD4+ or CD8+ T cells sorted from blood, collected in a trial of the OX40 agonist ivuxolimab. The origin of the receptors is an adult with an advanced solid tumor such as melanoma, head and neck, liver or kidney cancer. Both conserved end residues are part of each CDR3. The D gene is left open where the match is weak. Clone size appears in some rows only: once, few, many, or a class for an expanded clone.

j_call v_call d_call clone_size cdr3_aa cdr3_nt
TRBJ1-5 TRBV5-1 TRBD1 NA CASSGGTGREPQHF TGCGCCAGCAGCGGGGGGACAGGCCGGGAGCCCCAGCATTTT
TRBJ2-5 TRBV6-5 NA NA CASSYRRETQYF TGTGCCAGCAGTTACAGGAGGGAGACCCAGTACTTC
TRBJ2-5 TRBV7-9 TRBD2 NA CASSLSGGKETQYF TGTGCCAGCAGCCTCAGCGGGGGGAAAGAGACCCAGTACTTC
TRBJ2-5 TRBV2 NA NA CASSPRETQYF TGTGCCAGCAGCCCTCGGGAGACCCAGTACTTC
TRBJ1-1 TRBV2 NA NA CASSGQENTEAFF TGTGCCAGCAGTGGGCAGGAGAACACTGAAGCTTTCTTT
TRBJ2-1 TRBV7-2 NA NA CASSARGQGSNEQFF TGTGCCAGCAGCGCTCGGGGGCAGGGGAGCAATGAGCAGTTCTTC
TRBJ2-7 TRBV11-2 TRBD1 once CASSFRDSYYEQYF TGTGCCAGCAGCTTCCGGGACAGCTACTACGAGCAGTACTTC
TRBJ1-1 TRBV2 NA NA CASSEALGGRTEAFF TGTGCCAGCAGTGAAGCGTTAGGCGGGAGGACTGAAGCTTTCTTT
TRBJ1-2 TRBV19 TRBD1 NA CASSIQGAGGYTF TGTGCCAGTAGTATCCAGGGGGCGGGTGGCTACACCTTC
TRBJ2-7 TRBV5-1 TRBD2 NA CASRGGLAGTYEQYF TGCGCCAGCAGGGGAGGACTAGCGGGAACCTACGAGCAGTACTTC
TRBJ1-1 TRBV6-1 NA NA CASSGEMNTEAFF TGTGCCAGCAGTGGAGAGATGAACACTGAAGCTTTCTTT
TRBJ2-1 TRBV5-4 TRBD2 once CASSSGTSGVTPRNEQFF TGTGCCAGCAGCTCCGGGACTAGCGGGGTCACCCCGAGGAATGAGCAGTTCTTC
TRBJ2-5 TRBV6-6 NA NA CASSDNRDGKTQYF TGTGCCAGCAGTGACAACCGGGACGGAAAGACCCAGTACTTC
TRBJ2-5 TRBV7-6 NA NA CASSLASETQYF TGTGCCAGCAGCTTAGCATCAGAGACCCAGTACTTC
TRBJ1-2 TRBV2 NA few CASTADPYGYTF TGTGCCAGCACTGCAGATCCCTATGGCTACACCTTC
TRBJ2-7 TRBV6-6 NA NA CASLEPQGKYEQYF TGTGCCAGCTTAGAACCACAGGGTAAATACGAGCAGTACTTC